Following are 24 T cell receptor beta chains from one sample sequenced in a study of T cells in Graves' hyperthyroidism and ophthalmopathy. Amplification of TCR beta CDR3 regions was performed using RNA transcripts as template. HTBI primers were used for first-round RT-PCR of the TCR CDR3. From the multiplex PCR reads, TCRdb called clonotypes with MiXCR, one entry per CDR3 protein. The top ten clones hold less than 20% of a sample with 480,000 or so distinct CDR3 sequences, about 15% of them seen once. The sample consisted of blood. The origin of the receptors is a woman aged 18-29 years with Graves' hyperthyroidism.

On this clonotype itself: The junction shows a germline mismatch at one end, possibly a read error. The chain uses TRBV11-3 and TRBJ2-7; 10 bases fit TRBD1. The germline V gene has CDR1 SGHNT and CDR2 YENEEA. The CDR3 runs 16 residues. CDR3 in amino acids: CASSPRGTGVRNEQCF. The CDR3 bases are TGTGCCAGCAGCCCTAGGGGGACAGGGGTGAGGAACGAGCAGTGCTTC.

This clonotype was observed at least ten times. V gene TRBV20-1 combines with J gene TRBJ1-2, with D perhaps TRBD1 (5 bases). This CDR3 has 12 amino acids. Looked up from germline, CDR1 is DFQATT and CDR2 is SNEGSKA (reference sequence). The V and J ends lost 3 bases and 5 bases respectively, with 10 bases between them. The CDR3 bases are TGCAGTGCTAGTTTAGGGGAGTATGGCTACACCTTC. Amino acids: CSASLGEYGYTF.

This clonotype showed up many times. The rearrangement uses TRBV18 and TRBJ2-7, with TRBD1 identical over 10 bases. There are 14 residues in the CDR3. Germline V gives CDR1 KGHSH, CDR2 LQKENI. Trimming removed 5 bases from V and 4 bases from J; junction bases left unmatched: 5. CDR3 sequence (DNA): TGTGCCAGCTCATCCCGGGGACAGGGGTACGAGCAGTACTTC. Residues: CASSSRGQGYEQYF.

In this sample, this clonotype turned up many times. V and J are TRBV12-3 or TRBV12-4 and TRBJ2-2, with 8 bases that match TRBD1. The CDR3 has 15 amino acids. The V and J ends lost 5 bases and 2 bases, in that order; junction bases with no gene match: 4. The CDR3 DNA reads TGTGCCAGCAGTACAGGGGGAGTAAACACCGGGGAGCTGTTTTTT. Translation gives CASSTGGVNTGELFF.

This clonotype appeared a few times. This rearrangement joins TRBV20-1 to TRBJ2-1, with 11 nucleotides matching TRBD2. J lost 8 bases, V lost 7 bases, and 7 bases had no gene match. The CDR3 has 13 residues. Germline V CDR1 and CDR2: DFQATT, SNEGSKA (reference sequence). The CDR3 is CSGLGSGRDEQFF. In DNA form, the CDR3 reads TGCAGTGGTCTTGGTAGCGGGAGGGATGAGCAGTTCTTC.

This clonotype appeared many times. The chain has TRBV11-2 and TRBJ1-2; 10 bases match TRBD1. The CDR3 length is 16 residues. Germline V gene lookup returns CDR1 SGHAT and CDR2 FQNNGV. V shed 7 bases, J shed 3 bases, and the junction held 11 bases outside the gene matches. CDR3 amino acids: CASKRQGASEDYGYTF. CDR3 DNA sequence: TGTGCCAGCAAGAGACAGGGGGCTTCCGAGGACTATGGCTACACCTTC.

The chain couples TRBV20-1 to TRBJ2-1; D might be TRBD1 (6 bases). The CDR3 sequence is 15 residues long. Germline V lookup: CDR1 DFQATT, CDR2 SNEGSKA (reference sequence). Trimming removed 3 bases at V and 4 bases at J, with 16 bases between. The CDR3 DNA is TGCAGTGCTAGCCCTCCCGGGACAAGATACAATGAGCAGTTCTTC. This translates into CSASPPGTRYNEQFF.

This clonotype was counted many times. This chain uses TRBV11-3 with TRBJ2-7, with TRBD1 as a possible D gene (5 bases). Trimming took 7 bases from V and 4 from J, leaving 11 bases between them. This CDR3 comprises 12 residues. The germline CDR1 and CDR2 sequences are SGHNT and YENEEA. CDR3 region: CASTMTDYEQYF. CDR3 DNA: TGTGCCAGCACCATGACAGATTACGAGCAGTACTTC.

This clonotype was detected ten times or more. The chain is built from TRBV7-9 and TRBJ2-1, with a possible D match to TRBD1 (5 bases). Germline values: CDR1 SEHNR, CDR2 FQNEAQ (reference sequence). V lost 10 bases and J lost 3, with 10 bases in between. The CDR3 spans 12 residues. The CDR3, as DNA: TGTGCCACCAGGGTAAACTACAATGAGCAGTTCTTC. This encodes CATRVNYNEQFF.

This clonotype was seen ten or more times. The CDR3 sequence is CASSQATGGNQPQHF. The DNA for the CDR3 is TGTGCCAGCAGCCAAGCCACGGGCGGAAATCAGCCCCAGCATTTT. This chain uses TRBV3-1 with TRBJ1-5, with D hard to call. V shed 1 base and J shed 4 bases, with 11 bases lying between them. The length of the CDR3 is 15 residues. Germline-derived CDR1 and CDR2 are LGHDT and YNNKEL (reference sequence). Full variable domain (missing parts from reference TRBV3-1 and TRBJ1-5): DTAVSQTPKYLVTQMGNDKSIKCEQNLGHDTMYWYKQDSKKFLKIMFSYNNKELIINETVPNRFSPKSPDKAHLNLHINSLELGDSAVYFCASSQATGGNQPQHFGDGTRLSIL.

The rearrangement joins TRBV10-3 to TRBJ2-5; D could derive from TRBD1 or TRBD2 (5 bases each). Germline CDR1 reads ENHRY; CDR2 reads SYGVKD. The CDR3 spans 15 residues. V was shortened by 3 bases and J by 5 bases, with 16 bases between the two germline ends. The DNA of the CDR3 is TGTGCCATCAGTGAAGCGCCCGGGGACGGTGAGACCCAGTACTTC. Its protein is CAISEAPGDGETQYF.

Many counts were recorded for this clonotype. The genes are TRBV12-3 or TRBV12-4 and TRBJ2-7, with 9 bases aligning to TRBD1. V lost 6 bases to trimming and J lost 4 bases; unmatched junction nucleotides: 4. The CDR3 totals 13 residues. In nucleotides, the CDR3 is TGTGCCAGCAGCCGACAGGGGGGGTACGAGCAGTACGTC. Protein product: CASSRQGGYEQYV.

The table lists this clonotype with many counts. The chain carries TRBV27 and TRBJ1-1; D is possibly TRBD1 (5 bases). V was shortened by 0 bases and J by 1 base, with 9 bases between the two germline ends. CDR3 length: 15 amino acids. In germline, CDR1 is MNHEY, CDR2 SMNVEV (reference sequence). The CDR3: CASSLSRGGNTEAFF. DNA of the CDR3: TGTGCCAGCAGTTTATCCCGGGGCGGGAACACTGAAGCTTTCTTT.

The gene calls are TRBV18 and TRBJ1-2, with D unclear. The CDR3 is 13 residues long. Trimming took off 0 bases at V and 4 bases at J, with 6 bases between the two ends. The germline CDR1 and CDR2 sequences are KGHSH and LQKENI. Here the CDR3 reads CASSPPVIYGYTF. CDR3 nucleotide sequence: TGTGCCAGCTCACCACCCGTTATCTATGGCTACACCTTC.

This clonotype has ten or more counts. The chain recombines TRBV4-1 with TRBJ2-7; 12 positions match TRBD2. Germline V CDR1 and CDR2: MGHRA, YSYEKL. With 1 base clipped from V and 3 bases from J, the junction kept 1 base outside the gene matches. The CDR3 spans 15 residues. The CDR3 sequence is CASSQVTSGSYEQYF. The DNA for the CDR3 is TGCGCCAGCAGCCAAGTGACTAGCGGGAGCTACGAGCAGTACTTC.

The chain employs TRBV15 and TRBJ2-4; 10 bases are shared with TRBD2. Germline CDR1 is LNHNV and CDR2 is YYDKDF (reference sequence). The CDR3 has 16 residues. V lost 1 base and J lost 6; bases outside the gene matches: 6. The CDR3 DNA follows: TGTGCCACCAGCAGAGGAGCGGGAGGGCCCGGAAACATTCAGTACTTC. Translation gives CATSRGAGGPGNIQYF.

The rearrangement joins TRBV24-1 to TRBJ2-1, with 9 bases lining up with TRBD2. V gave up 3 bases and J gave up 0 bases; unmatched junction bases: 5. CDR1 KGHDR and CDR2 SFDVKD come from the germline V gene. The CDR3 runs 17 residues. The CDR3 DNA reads TGTGCCACCAGTGATGGGCTAGCGGGACCCTCCTACAATGAGCAGTTCTTC. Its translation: CATSDGLAGPSYNEQFF.

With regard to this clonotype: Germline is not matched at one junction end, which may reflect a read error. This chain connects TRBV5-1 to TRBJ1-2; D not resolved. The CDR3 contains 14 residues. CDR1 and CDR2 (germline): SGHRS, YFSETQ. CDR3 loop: CASSLEGINYGCTF. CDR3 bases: TGCGCCAGCAGCTTGGAAGGGATTAACTATGGCTGCACCTTC.

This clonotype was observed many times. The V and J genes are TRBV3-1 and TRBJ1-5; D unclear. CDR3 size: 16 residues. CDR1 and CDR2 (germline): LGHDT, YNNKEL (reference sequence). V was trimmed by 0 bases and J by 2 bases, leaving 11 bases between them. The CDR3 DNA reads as TGTGCCAGCAGCCAAGATCGCTGGGATGGCAATCAGCCCCAGCATTTT. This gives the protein CASSQDRWDGNQPQHF.

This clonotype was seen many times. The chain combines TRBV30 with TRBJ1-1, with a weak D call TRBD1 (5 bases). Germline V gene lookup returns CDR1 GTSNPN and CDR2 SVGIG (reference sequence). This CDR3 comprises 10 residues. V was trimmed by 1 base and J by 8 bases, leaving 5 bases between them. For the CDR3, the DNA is TGTGCCTGGAGTGGGGGGGAAGCTTTCTTT. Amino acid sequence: CAWSGGEAFF. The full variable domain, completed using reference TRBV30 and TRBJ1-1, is SQTIHQWPATLVQPVGSPLSLECTVEGTSNPNLYWYRQAAGRGLQLLFYSVGIGQISSEVPQNLSASRPQDRQFILSSKKLLLSDSGFYLCAWSGGEAFFGQGTRLTVV.

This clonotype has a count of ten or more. The CDR3 DNA sequence: TGTGCCAGCAGTCCCGCTAGCGGGAGCCCCCACGAGCAGTACTTC. The encoded protein is CASSPASGSPHEQYF. The chain has TRBV12-3 or TRBV12-4 and TRBJ2-7, with TRBD2 matching over 10 bases. V dropped 5 bases and J dropped 5; count of bases not matched to a gene: 9. CDR3 size: 15 residues.

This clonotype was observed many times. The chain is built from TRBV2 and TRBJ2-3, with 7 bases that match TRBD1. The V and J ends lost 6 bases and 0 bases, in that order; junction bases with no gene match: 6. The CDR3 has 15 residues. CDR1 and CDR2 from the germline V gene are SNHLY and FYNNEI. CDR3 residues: CASRGTATSTDTQYF. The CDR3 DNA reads TGTGCCAGCAGGGGGACAGCAACTAGCACAGATACGCAGTATTTT. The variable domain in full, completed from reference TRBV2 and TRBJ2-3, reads EPEVTQTPSHQVTQMGQEVILRCVPISNHLYFYWYRQILGQKVEFLVSFYNNEISEKSEIFDDQFSVERPDGSNFTLKIRSTKLEDSAMYFCASRGTATSTDTQYFGPGTRLTVL.

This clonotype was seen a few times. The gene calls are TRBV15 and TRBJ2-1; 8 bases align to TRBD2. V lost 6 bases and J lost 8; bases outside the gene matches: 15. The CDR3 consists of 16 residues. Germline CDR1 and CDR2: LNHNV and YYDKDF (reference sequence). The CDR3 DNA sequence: TGTGCCACCAGGCAGGGAGGCGGGAGGTTCGGGGATGAGCAGTTCTTC. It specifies CATRQGGGRFGDEQFF.

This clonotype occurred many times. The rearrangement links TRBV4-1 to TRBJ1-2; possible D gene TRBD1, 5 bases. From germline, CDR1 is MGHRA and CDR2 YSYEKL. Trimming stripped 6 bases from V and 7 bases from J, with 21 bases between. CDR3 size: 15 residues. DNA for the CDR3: TGCGCCAGCAGTTTCCAGTCCGGGGCGGGGTCTGGCTACACCTTC. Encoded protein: CASSFQSGAGSGYTF.